The T cell receptor (beta chain) under discussion was sequenced for a study of T cells after yellow fever vaccination. The study's findings and limits: Most clones from primary vaccination resurfaced after the booster (approximately 95% CD4, around 90% CD8).

The CDR3 totals 13 residues. Germline-derived CDR1 and CDR2 are SGHVS and FNYEAQ. The V and J ends lost 0 bases and 6 bases respectively, with 5 bases between them. TCRdb recomputed calls from the 5' RACE reads with MiXCR, one row per CDR3 protein. The sample holds some 550,000 distinct CDR3 sequences, under 25% seen once. Points on this clonotype: Its specificity is not known.

V usage is TRBV7-6 and J usage is TRBJ2-2; D remains unclear. The sequencing here drew on PBMCs, taken 15 days after the yellow fever booster vaccination. The TCR was taken from a man aged 30 to 45 who received the YFV17D yellow fever vaccine. The CDR3 region is CASSLARSGELFF. The CDR3 region has the DNA TGTGCCAGCAGCTTAGCCCGTTCCGGGGAGCTGTTTTTT.